This TCR beta chain was sequenced in a study of T cell responses to AZD1222 COVID-19 vaccine. Findings and limits, study-wide: Females made up more of the donors, who were largely white British, and clonal diversity may have come out too low. Baseline testing showed seropositivity in only a handful of AZD1222 recipients.

Assay: immunoSEQ multiplex PCR; the TCRdb copy retains only in-frame clones and omits some. The sample shows about 120,000 clones, around 81% of them seen only once. Remarks on this clone: The antigen remains undetermined.

The V and J ends lost 0 bases and 3 bases respectively, with 7 bases between them. In germline, CDR1 is SGHRS, CDR2 YFSETQ. The CDR3 runs to 14 residues. The chain joins TRBV5-1 to TRBJ2-1; perhaps TRBD2 as D (5 bases). This sequence originates from an adult in good health. Specimen: peripheral blood, collected on day 0 of AZD1222 vaccination. CDR3 DNA sequence: TGCGCCAGCAGCTTGGAAGGGAGCTACAATGAGCAGTTCTTC. Translation gives CASSLEGSYNEQFF.